Listed below are T cell receptor beta chains from one sample, sequenced in a study of T cells in Graves' hyperthyroidism and ophthalmopathy. TCRdb redid the calling of the multiplex PCR reads with MiXCR, one entry per CDR3 protein. There are roughly 170,000 distinct CDR3 sequences in the sample; about 18% occur only once, and roughly 28% lies in the top ten. Sequencing was done on a sample of blood. Receptors originate from a woman in her forties or fifties with Graves' hyperthyroidism. Both conserved end residues are part of each CDR3. A D gene is named only where the DNA matches it firmly. Clone size, where shown, is once, few, many, or a class for clones that have expanded.

v_gene: TRBV20-1
j_gene: TRBJ2-3
d_gene: .
abundance: many
CDR3nt: TGCAGTGCTAGAGCTAGTAATGAGTGGTATTTT
CDR3aa: CSARASNEWYF

v_gene: TRBV7-8
j_gene: TRBJ2-7
d_gene: .
abundance: .
CDR3nt: TGTGTCAACAGCTTAGTCGGCGGGGCAGGGGGGTCCTACGAGCAGTACTTC
CDR3aa: CVNSLVGGAGGSYEQYF

v_gene: TRBV5-1
j_gene: TRBJ2-5
d_gene: .
abundance: .
CDR3nt: TGCGCCAGCAGCTTGAGTCGAGAGACCCAGTACTTC
CDR3aa: CASSLSRETQYF

v_gene: TRBV7-6
j_gene: TRBJ2-3
d_gene: .
abundance: many
CDR3nt: TGTGCCAGCAGCTTAGCGATCGGGGTTGCGCCAGATACGCAGTATTTT
CDR3aa: CASSLAIGVAPDTQYF

v_gene: TRBV28
j_gene: TRBJ2-3
d_gene: TRBD1
abundance: many
CDR3nt: TGTGCCAGCAGGGGGACAGGGGGAGCGGGGCCGGATGATACGCAGTATTTT
CDR3aa: CASRGTGGAGPDDTQYF

v_gene: TRBV9
j_gene: TRBJ1-2
d_gene: .
abundance: many
CDR3nt: TGTGCCAGCAGCGGTAGGGACATAGCCTTC
CDR3aa: CASSGRDIAF

v_gene: TRBV7-2
j_gene: TRBJ2-7
d_gene: .
abundance: .
CDR3nt: TGTGCCAGCAGCTTTGCGGACTCCTACGAGCAGTACTTC
CDR3aa: CASSFADSYEQYF

v_gene: TRBV12-3/TRBV12-4
j_gene: TRBJ2-1
d_gene: .
abundance: many
CDR3nt: TGTGCCAGCAGTTTGTCTTTTCGGGGGGAGCAGTTCTTC
CDR3aa: CASSLSFRGEQFF

v_gene: TRBV12-3/TRBV12-4
j_gene: TRBJ1-2
d_gene: .
abundance: many
CDR3nt: TGTGCCAGCAGTTTAGGCCCAGATTACTATGGCTACACCTTC
CDR3aa: CASSLGPDYYGYTF

v_gene: TRBV19
j_gene: TRBJ1-2
d_gene: .
abundance: .
CDR3nt: TGTGCCAGTAGTATAGTGGCAGCTAACTATGGCTACACCTTC
CDR3aa: CASSIVAANYGYTF

v_gene: TRBV6-5
j_gene: TRBJ2-7
d_gene: .
abundance: many
CDR3nt: TGTGCCAGCAGTTACTCCTCGTTTTCCTACGAGCAGTACTTC
CDR3aa: CASSYSSFSYEQYF

v_gene: TRBV2
j_gene: TRBJ1-5
d_gene: .
abundance: many
CDR3nt: TGTGCCAGCAGTGCGTTAGCCACCAATCAGCCCCAGCATTTT
CDR3aa: CASSALATNQPQHF

v_gene: TRBV27
j_gene: TRBJ1-2
d_gene: .
abundance: many
CDR3nt: TGTGCCAGCAGTTTATGGGGTACGGGTGGCTACACCTTC
CDR3aa: CASSLWGTGGYTF

v_gene: TRBV25-1
j_gene: TRBJ1-4
d_gene: .
abundance: few
CDR3nt: TGTGCCAGCAGTGAATCCGGGGGCGGCACTAATGAAAAACTGTTTTTT
CDR3aa: CASSESGGGTNEKLFF

v_gene: TRBV18
j_gene: TRBJ2-7
d_gene: TRBD1
abundance: .
CDR3nt: TGTGCCAGCTCACTCGGGACAGCGAGGGGCTACGAGCAGTACTTC
CDR3aa: CASSLGTARGYEQYF

v_gene: TRBV6-1
j_gene: TRBJ1-5
d_gene: TRBD1
abundance: once
CDR3nt: TGTGCCAGCAGTGAACCTAGGACAGGGGCTAGAAATCAGCCCCAGCATTTT
CDR3aa: CASSEPRTGARNQPQHF

v_gene: TRBV18
j_gene: TRBJ1-4
d_gene: .
abundance: many
CDR3nt: TGTGCCAGCTCACCCCCGCGGGGAGCGGAGAACGAAAAACTGTTTTTT
CDR3aa: CASSPPRGAENEKLFF

v_gene: TRBV4-1
j_gene: TRBJ1-4
d_gene: .
abundance: .
CDR3nt: TGCGCCAGCAGCCTGCCAGAGGGAGTTGGGACTAATGAAAAACTGTTTTTT
CDR3aa: CASSLPEGVGTNEKLFF

v_gene: TRBV18
j_gene: TRBJ2-3
d_gene: .
abundance: many
CDR3nt: TGTGCCAGCTCACCACCATTCATCGATACGCAGTATTTT
CDR3aa: CASSPPFIDTQYF

v_gene: TRBV6-1
j_gene: TRBJ1-3
d_gene: TRBD1
abundance: few
CDR3nt: TGTGCCAGCACCCACGACAGGGGTGGAAACACCATATATTTT
CDR3aa: CASTHDRGGNTIYF

v_gene: TRBV2
j_gene: TRBJ2-2
d_gene: .
abundance: many
CDR3nt: TGTGCCAGCAGGGGACGGATGAACACCGGGGAGCTGTTTTTT
CDR3aa: CASRGRMNTGELFF

v_gene: TRBV18
j_gene: TRBJ1-1
d_gene: .
abundance: many
CDR3nt: TGTGCCAGCTCACCCCGCGATCTAGTGGACACTGAAGCTTTCTTT
CDR3aa: CASSPRDLVDTEAFF